This entry lists 26 T cell receptor beta chains sequenced from one sample in a study of T cell repertoires in cytomegalovirus infection. Each CDR3 protein gets one entry after TCRdb re-called the reads with MiXCR. The sample lists approximately 260,000 distinct CDR3 sequences, 17% occurring once. Specimen: CD8+ T cells from PBMCs. Receptor source: a human donor in good health (CMV status not recorded). Some clones in this sample may be carry-over from other donors' samples.

This chain uses TRBV4-2 with TRBJ1-2, with 8 bases aligning to TRBD1. The V gene end was trimmed by 0 bases and the J gene end by 3 bases; junction bases not matched to a gene: 12. The CDR3 runs 18 residues. CDR1 is LGHNA, CDR2 YNFKEQ, per germline. CDR3 amino acids: CASSQEQGVDPRDYGYTF. The CDR3 nucleotides read TGTGCCAGCAGCCAAGAACAGGGGGTGGACCCAAGGGACTATGGCTACACCTTC.

In this sample, this clonotype turned up many times. The rearrangement links TRBV7-2 to TRBJ2-2; a weak D match, TRBD2 (5 bases). The length of the CDR3 is 18 residues. Germline V gene lookup returns CDR1 SGHTA and CDR2 FQGNSA. V lost 3 bases, J lost 5 bases, and 22 bases lay in between. This CDR3 is CASSFQDFGLPRTGELFF. The DNA for the CDR3 is TGTGCCAGCAGCTTTCAGGATTTTGGACTGCCGAGGACCGGGGAGCTGTTTTTT.

This clonotype was seen a handful of times. CDR3 amino acids: CASSFHPYEQYF. CDR3 DNA: TGTGCCAGCAGTTTTCATCCCTACGAGCAGTACTTC. The V gene is TRBV6-2 or TRBV6-3, the J gene TRBJ2-7; D is undetermined. V lost 4 bases and J 2 bases, leaving 6 bases between the germline ends. The CDR3 has 12 residues. Looked up from germline, CDR1 is MNHEY and CDR2 is SVGEGT.

This clonotype has a handful of counts. The chain is built from TRBV28 and TRBJ2-5, with 7 nucleotides matching TRBD1. CDR1 MDHEN and CDR2 SYDVKM come from the germline V gene. The CDR3 is 14 amino acids. J lost 5 bases, V lost 3 bases, and 6 bases had no gene match. The CDR3 bases are TGTGCCAGCAGTTTCTTAGGGGGCGAGGAGACCCAGTACTTC. It specifies CASSFLGGEETQYF.

The chain couples TRBV29-1 to TRBJ2-1; unclear D gene. V gave up 2 bases and J gave up 1 base, with 15 bases separating them. Germline assignment: CDR1 SQVTM and CDR2 ANQGSEA. There are 16 residues in the CDR3. As DNA, the CDR3 is TGCAGCGTTGAACTGTTTGCGGAGAGGTCCTACAATGAGCAGTTCTTC. Amino acids: CSVELFAERSYNEQFF.

This clonotype was counted at least ten times. The CDR3 nucleotides are TGTGCCAGCAGCCTCTGGGCGAACACCGGGGAGCTGTTTTTT. Amino acids: CASSLWANTGELFF. This chain connects TRBV7-2 to TRBJ2-2; D unresolved. The CDR3 is made up of 14 amino acids. CDR1 SGHTA and CDR2 FQGNSA come from the germline V gene. Trimming took 5 bases from V and 0 from J, leaving 7 bases between them.

This chain links TRBV6-2 or TRBV6-3 with TRBJ2-3; D is perhaps TRBD2 (6 bases). This CDR3 has 15 residues. Trimming took 1 base from V and 1 from J, leaving 9 bases between them. Germline lookup yields CDR1 MNHEY and CDR2 SVGEGT. The CDR3 bases are TGTGCCAGCAGTTACTTAGGAGGGGGCACAGATACGCAGTATTTT. Its protein product is CASSYLGGGTDTQYF.

This chain links TRBV5-1 with TRBJ1-2; tentatively, D is TRBD1 (6 bases). CDR1 and CDR2 (germline): SGHRS, YFSETQ. Trimming stripped 2 bases from V and 4 bases from J, with 12 bases between. The CDR3 runs to 14 residues. This CDR3 reads CASSFGGPRYGYTF. CDR3 DNA sequence: TGCGCCAGCAGCTTTGGGGGGCCTCGCTATGGCTACACCTTC. Looking up the rest from reference TRBV5-1 and TRBJ1-2 gives the full variable domain: KAGVTQTPRYLIKTRGQQVTLSCSPISGHRSVSWYQQTPGQGLQFLFEYFSETQRNKGNFPGRFSGRQFSNSRSEMNVSTLELGDSALYLCASSFGGPRYGYTFGSGTRLTVV.

This clonotype was counted at least ten times. This chain connects TRBV9 to TRBJ1-5; D is perhaps TRBD1 (5 bases). This CDR3 region has 14 residues. Germline CDR1 is SGDLS and CDR2 is YYNGEE. V lost 0 bases and J lost 5, with 9 bases in between. CDR3 in amino acids: CASSVGGRYQPQHF. CDR3 nucleotides: TGTGCCAGCAGCGTAGGGGGACGCTATCAGCCCCAGCATTTT.

This clonotype was counted at least ten times. V gene TRBV7-2 combines with J gene TRBJ1-6; D is uncertain. Looked up from germline, CDR1 is SGHTA and CDR2 is FQGNSA. V was cut by 1 base and J by 7 bases, with 14 bases left in between. The CDR3 covers 16 residues. Here the CDR3 DNA reads TGTGCCAGCAGCTTAGGGGTAATGGAGAAAAATTCACCCCTCCACTTT. Translating it yields CASSLGVMEKNSPLHF.

Many counts were recorded for this clonotype. The gene calls are TRBV10-3 and TRBJ2-5, with 10 bases identical to TRBD1. CDR1 and CDR2 (germline): ENHRY, SYGVKD. The CDR3 runs to 15 residues. V gave up 5 bases and J gave up 3 bases; unmatched junction bases: 6. The CDR3 is CAISWDRGVEETQYF. CDR3 sequence (DNA): TGTGCCATCAGTTGGGACAGGGGAGTTGAAGAGACCCAGTACTTC.

The genes are TRBV7-6 and TRBJ2-1, with D perhaps matching TRBD1 or TRBD2 (5 bases each). The germline V and J ends were trimmed by 0 bases and 6 bases, with 39 bases remaining between them. The germline V gene has CDR1 SGHVS and CDR2 FNYEAQ. The length of the CDR3 is 24 residues. CDR3 in amino acids: CASSLAPFGTRDALIPRGINEQFF. CDR3 coding DNA: TGTGCCAGCAGCTTAGCGCCGTTCGGGACCCGGGACGCTCTCATACCGAGAGGAATCAATGAGCAGTTCTTC. The whole variable domain, remainder taken from reference TRBV7-6 and TRBJ2-1, is GAGVSQSPRYKVTKRGQDVALRCDPISGHVSLYWYRQALGQGPEFLTYFNYEAQQDKSGLPNDRFSAERPEGSISTLTIQRTEQRDSAMYRCASSLAPFGTRDALIPRGINEQFFGPGTRLTVL.

The V gene is TRBV7-9, the J gene TRBJ1-5; no clear D. Germline loops: CDR1 SEHNR, CDR2 FQNEAQ (reference sequence). Trimming took 0 bases from V and 6 from J, leaving 3 bases between them. There are 12 residues in the CDR3. In nucleotides, the CDR3 is TGTGCCAGCAGCTTAGCTTCTCAGCCCCAGCATTTT. It is translated as CASSLASQPQHF.

This chain joins TRBV12-3 or TRBV12-4 and TRBJ2-1, with D perhaps TRBD2 (6 bases). Trimming took 5 bases from V and 3 from J, leaving 11 bases between them. The length of the CDR3 is 14 residues. CDR3 DNA sequence: TGTGCCAGCAGTCCCGGGACTTTCTACAATGAGCAGTTCTTC. Translating it yields CASSPGTFYNEQFF.

The rearrangement links TRBV10-3 to TRBJ1-2; D is unresolved. Germline loops: CDR1 ENHRY, CDR2 SYGVKD. The V end lost 8 bases, the J end lost 0 bases, and 13 bases lay between the germline ends. This CDR3 contains 14 residues. The CDR3 region has the DNA TGTGCCATCGCTCCGGCAGGCCCTAACTATGGCTACACCTTC. It encodes CAIAPAGPNYGYTF.

This clonotype was seen many times. The genes are TRBV7-9 and TRBJ1-1; D is undetermined. The CDR3 sequence is 12 residues long. Germline assignment: CDR1 SEHNR and CDR2 FQNEAQ (reference sequence). Trimming stripped 2 bases from V and 8 bases from J, with 9 bases between. The CDR3 nucleotides read TGTGCCAGCAGCTTAATCCAGGCCGAAGCTTTCTTT. Protein sequence: CASSLIQAEAFF.

The rearrangement joins TRBV10-3 to TRBJ2-5; tentative D call: TRBD1 (7 bases). The CDR3 extends over 19 amino acids. Germline V gene lookup returns CDR1 ENHRY and CDR2 SYGVKD. The V end lost 4 bases, the J end lost 0 bases, and 24 bases lay between the germline ends. The CDR3 bases are TGTGCCATCAGTGGAAGCGGGCTGTTACAGGGGTTGTACCAAGAGACCCAGTACTTC. Translating gives CAISGSGLLQGLYQETQYF.

In regard to this clonotype: The junction departs from germline at one end; a sequencing error may be responsible. The rearrangement links TRBV20-1 to TRBJ2-1; D is undetermined. Per the germline V gene, CDR1 is DFQATT and CDR2 is SNEGSKA (reference sequence). The CDR3 has 12 residues. The CDR3 bases are TGCAGTGCTGGAGAAACCTACAATGAGCAGTTCTTC. The encoded protein is CSAGETYNEQFF.

This rearrangement joins TRBV24-1 to TRBJ2-4, with 9 nucleotides matching TRBD1. Losses at the gene ends were 3 bases for V and 16 bases for J; bases not matched to a gene: 9. Germline lookup yields CDR1 KGHDR and CDR2 SFDVKD. CDR3 size: 13 residues. The CDR3 DNA reads as TGTGCCACCAGTGATAGTGAGACAGGGGGAAGATACTTC. It is translated as CATSDSETGGRYF.

Only a few counts were recorded for this clonotype. The chain couples TRBV2 to TRBJ1-5, with D possibly matching TRBD1 (6 bases). Germline values: CDR1 SNHLY, CDR2 FYNNEI. V lost 11 bases to trimming and J lost 7 bases, with 12 bases between them. This CDR3 is 11 amino acids long. The CDR3 region is CASGGGQPQHF. CDR3 sequence (DNA): TGTGCCTCGGGGGGCGGGCAGCCCCAGCATTTT.

The gene calls are TRBV20-1 and TRBJ1-5; no reliable D call. Trimming removed 0 bases at V and 1 base at J, with 13 bases between. Germline loops: CDR1 DFQATT, CDR2 SNEGSKA (reference sequence). The length of the CDR3 is 16 residues. CDR3 in DNA: TGCAGTGCTAGAGATTTGACGGCAGGAAGCAATCAGCCCCAGCATTTT. Protein product: CSARDLTAGSNQPQHF.

The chain combines TRBV19 with TRBJ1-5, with unresolved D. This CDR3 is built from 15 residues. The germline V gene has CDR1 LNHDA and CDR2 SQIVND (reference sequence). The V gene lost 6 bases and the J gene lost 0 bases, with 12 bases spanning the gap. CDR3: CASSQWENSNQPQHF. CDR3 bases: TGTGCCAGTAGCCAGTGGGAGAATAGCAATCAGCCCCAGCATTTT.

This clonotype appeared a few times. V and J are TRBV7-3 and TRBJ2-2; 12 positions match TRBD1. The trim removed 5 bases at V and 7 bases at J, leaving 8 bases unmatched. This CDR3 contains 16 residues. Germline CDR1 is SGHTA and CDR2 is FQGTGA. In DNA form, the CDR3 reads TGTGCCAGCAGCCTGACGGGACAGGGGGCCGGCGGGGAGCTGTTTTTT. This translates into CASSLTGQGAGGELFF.

A word on this clonotype: A much larger clone sits a single nucleotide away, making a read error possible. V is TRBV28 and J is TRBJ1-1; possibly TRBD1 for D (5 bases). V lost 5 bases and J 5 bases, leaving 15 bases between the germline ends. CDR1 is MDHEN, CDR2 SYDVKM, per germline. The length of the CDR3 is 14 residues. The CDR3 loop reads CASSPNRRQTEAFF. The DNA of the CDR3 is TGTGCCAGCAGTCCAAACAGGAGGCAGACTGAAGCTTTCTTT.

The sample holds many counts of this clonotype. V gene TRBV7-8 combines with J gene TRBJ1-5; D remains ambiguous. Germline V gives CDR1 SGHVS, CDR2 FQNEAQ. The length of the CDR3 is 16 residues. V dropped 3 bases and J dropped 0 bases, with 12 bases sitting between them. The CDR3 region is CASSLWPEYSNQPQHF. CDR3 coding DNA: TGTGCCAGCAGCTTGTGGCCCGAGTATAGCAATCAGCCCCAGCATTTT.

This clonotype was counted at least ten times. The chain has TRBV2 and TRBJ2-1; D possibly matches TRBD1 or TRBD2 (5 bases each). This CDR3 has 12 residues. Germline loops: CDR1 SNHLY, CDR2 FYNNEI. The ends were cut back, 4 bases at V and 4 bases at J, with 5 bases in the middle. CDR3 in amino acids: CASSGGYNEQFF. The CDR3 DNA reads as TGTGCCAGCAGTGGGGGGTACAATGAGCAGTTCTTC.